A single sample is the source of the 11 T cell receptor beta chains below, sequenced in a study of CD8+ T cells in alopecia areata. cDNA reverse transcribed from extracted RNA served as the sequencing template. Libraries were prepared by immunoSEQ multiplex PCR; TCRdb keeps only in-frame clonotypes and omits some of them. The repertoire holds roughly 150,000 clones, with 45% to 60% as singletons. This specimen consisted of CD8+ T cells sorted from blood, obtained at week 0. The receptors stem from a human donor with alopecia areata.

This clone was seen only a few times. The chain carries TRBV29-1 and TRBJ2-6; TRBD1 might be the D (6 bases). The CDR3 loop spans 16 amino acids. The germline V gene has CDR1 SQVTM and CDR2 ANQGSEA. The V end was cut by 4 bases, the J end by 1 base, with 14 bases between. The CDR3 coding sequence is TGCAGCGTTGTCTCCAGGGGAAAATCTGGGGCCAACGTCCTGACTTTC. Amino acids: CSVVSRGKSGANVLTF.

CDR3 region: CASSQTGGEGEAFF. The CDR3 coding sequence is TGCGCCAGCAGCCAGACAGGGGGCGAGGGTGAAGCTTTCTTT. This rearrangement joins TRBV4-3 to TRBJ1-1; 10 nucleotides align to TRBD1. Germline trimming cut 3 bases from V and 7 bases from J; bases unmatched to any gene: 5. The CDR3 has 14 residues. Germline CDR1 reads LGHNA; CDR2 reads YSLEER.

The rearrangement uses TRBV7-6 and TRBJ2-1; 11 positions agree with TRBD2. The CDR3 covers 16 residues. Germline CDR1 reads SGHVS; CDR2 reads FNYEAQ. J was trimmed by 6 bases and V by 5 bases; bases with no gene match: 9. The CDR3: CASSPGTSGGPNEQFF. The CDR3 region has the DNA TGTGCCAGCAGCCCCGGGACTAGCGGAGGCCCCAATGAGCAGTTCTTC.

This clone was seen a single time. The chain recombines TRBV5-6 with TRBJ1-2; 8 bases match TRBD1. V was pared by 5 bases and J by 1 base, with 10 bases of the junction left unmatched. This CDR3 is 16 amino acids long. Germline-derived CDR1 and CDR2 are SGHDT and YYEEEE. CDR3 sequence: CASRSGTGFSNYGYTF. The DNA of the CDR3 is TGTGCCAGCAGGTCCGGGACAGGCTTTAGTAACTATGGCTACACCTTC.

This clone was seen a few times. The chain couples TRBV6-5 to TRBJ2-3; D gene unclear. This CDR3 has 14 residues. V lost 5 bases to trimming and J lost 0 bases, with 9 bases between them. CDR1 and CDR2 from the germline V gene are MNHEY and SVGAGI. In DNA, the CDR3 is TGTGCCAGCAGTGCCTTTAGGAGCACAGATACGCAGTATTTT. The encoded protein is CASSAFRSTDTQYF.

V is TRBV29-1 and J is TRBJ2-2; TRBD1 is a possible D gene (6 bases). Germline V CDR1 and CDR2: SQVTM, ANQGSEA. CDR3 size: 14 residues. V lost 4 bases and J 4 bases, leaving 13 bases between the germline ends. CDR3 sequence reads: CSVGPGQVTGELFF. The CDR3 DNA reads as TGCAGCGTTGGTCCGGGACAAGTCACCGGGGAGCTGTTTTTT.

J is TRBJ2-3 and V is TRBV7-8; D possibly corresponds to TRBD1 (5 bases). Germline V gives CDR1 SGHVS, CDR2 FQNEAQ. The length of the CDR3 is 17 residues. Trimming took 1 base from V and 8 from J, leaving 22 bases between them. DNA for the CDR3: TGTGCCAGCAGCTTAGAGGTCAAGGGGCAGGAGCAGGGTACGCAGTATTTT. Its translation is CASSLEVKGQEQGTQYF.

This clone has just a few counts. The rearrangement joins TRBV19 to TRBJ1-1, with TRBD1 as a possible D gene (5 bases). CDR3 length: 11 amino acids. CDR1 and CDR2 (germline): LNHDA, SQIVND (reference sequence). V lost 6 bases to trimming and J lost 3 bases, with 5 bases between them. CDR3 sequence: CASRGDTEAFF. DNA of the CDR3: TGTGCCAGTAGAGGGGACACTGAAGCTTTCTTT.

The chain recombines TRBV30 with TRBJ1-5, with D unresolved. CDR3 length: 13 amino acids. The V gene lost 0 bases and the J gene lost 1 base, with 4 bases spanning the gap. Germline lookup yields CDR1 GTSNPN and CDR2 SVGIG (reference sequence). The CDR3 DNA is TGTGCCTGGAGTGTAACGAGCAATCAGCCCCAGCATTTT. Amino acid sequence: CAWSVTSNQPQHF. The full variable domain, with the rest looked up from reference TRBV30 and TRBJ1-5, is SQTIHQWPATLVQPVGSPLSLECTVEGTSNPNLYWYRQAAGRGLQLLFYSVGIGQISSEVPQNLSASRPQDRQFILSSKKLLLSDSGFYLCAWSVTSNQPQHFGDGTRLSIL.

This clone showed up just a few times. V is TRBV29-1 and J is TRBJ2-1; D gene uncertain. V was pared by 2 bases and J by 3 bases, with 2 bases between. The CDR3 loop spans 11 amino acids. Looked up from germline, CDR1 is SQVTM and CDR2 is ANQGSEA. CDR3 residues: CSVEIYNEQFF. DNA for the CDR3: TGCAGCGTTGAAATCTACAATGAGCAGTTCTTC.

There are a few counts of this clone. Here the CDR3 reads CASSLDRGKGNTIYF. CDR3 nucleotide sequence: TGTGCCAGCAGTTTGGACAGGGGGAAGGGAAACACCATATATTTT. The chain combines TRBV2 with TRBJ1-3; 10 bases agree with TRBD1. The CDR3 spans 15 residues. V lost 5 bases and J lost 4; bases outside the gene matches: 5. The V gene's germline CDR1 is SNHLY and CDR2 FYNNEI.